Listed below are T cell receptor beta chains from one sample, sequenced in a study of cytomegalovirus exposure and HLA in healthy donors. Produced via immunoSEQ multiplex PCR; TCRdb's table is partial and in-frame only. Found here are 100,000 to 150,000 clones, about 80% of them singletons; the top ten hold over 1%. The specimen was PBMCs. These receptors all come from a human donor in good health. Both conserved end residues are part of each CDR3.

v_call,j_call,cdr3_aa
TRBV19,TRBJ1-1,CATNRAGMNTEAFF
TRBV7-9,TRBJ2-1,CASLDRDRVGEQFF
TRBV7-9,TRBJ2-7,CASSLRTYEQYF
TRBV6-5,TRBJ2-7,CASSNPQGGTYEQYF
TRBV28,TRBJ2-3,CASSFPPEGSTDTQYF
TRBV7-9,TRBJ2-3,CASSLWGKPTDTQYF
TRBV6-5,TRBJ2-1,CASGTSGGALFF
TRBV10-3,TRBJ1-2,CAISGPGTRGYGYTF
TRBV2,TRBJ1-1,CASIRTEAFF
TRBV5-6,TRBJ2-1,CASSLAQTGTYNEQFF
TRBV6-5,TRBJ2-2,CASSNAGRELFF
TRBV5-1,TRBJ1-2,CASSLAGTGGAGYTF
TRBV28,TRBJ2-7,CASSPPTGSTYEQYF
TRBV5-1,TRBJ1-3,CASSPMGGNGNTIYF
TRBV4-1,TRBJ2-2,CASSQGTGFFAFNGELFF
TRBV7-6,TRBJ2-1,CASRHQTGGVDNEQFF
TRBV5-1,TRBJ2-5,CASSSDRGPPLETQYF
TRBV6-1,TRBJ1-6,CASSEFRTGSSPLHF
TRBV7-9,TRBJ1-3,CASSSGTGGVFGNTIYF
TRBV7-8,TRBJ2-7,CASSLAQGFSPGQYF
TRBV5-5,TRBJ1-1,CASSFNRGNTEAFF
TRBV6-6,TRBJ2-7,CASSYSGRAEQYF
TRBV2,TRBJ1-1,CASTAIFGTENTEAFF
TRBV9,TRBJ2-5,CASSVGTDLQETQYF
TRBV7-9,TRBJ2-7,CASRGTSGPYEQYF
TRBV7-6,TRBJ2-5,CASSNRLAGGEETQYF
TRBV4-2,-,CASSQLRDKSYEQYF
TRBV2,TRBJ1-3,CASSAGEGNTIYF
TRBV4-1,TRBJ1-4,CASSTPDSPRGEKLFF
TRBV7-9,TRBJ2-5,CASNLRGQETQYF
TRBV9,TRBJ1-1,CASSVVRQGTEAFF
TRBV11-2,TRBJ2-7,CASSGLAGRSYEQYF
TRBV19,TRBJ1-5,CASVTGLRSNQPQHF
TRBV9,TRBJ1-5,CASSVGPGDQPQHF
TRBV10-1,TRBJ2-7,CASSEAGDEQYF
TRBV5-5,TRBJ1-2,CASSSTLVEYGYTF
TRBV4-1,TRBJ1-1,CASSTTMVGATEAFF